The 30 T cell receptor beta chains given below trace back to one sample, sequenced in a study of spatial heterogeneity in lung cancer. Notes on the study in general: One measure, the expanded intratumoral alpha and beta TCR count, tracked tumor mutation counts.

Described time point: sample taken at primary tumor resection. TCRdb reprocessed the 5' RACE reads with MiXCR, giving one entry per CDR3 protein. The data hold nearly 11,000 distinct CDR3 sequences, with 4% to 6.5% observed a single time. These TCRs are of unknown antigen specificity. The material sequenced was lung tumor tissue, taken at surgery. The origin of the receptors is a male donor with early-stage non-small cell lung cancer.

This clonotype has a count of ten or more. This beta chain is a stray read from a library made for alpha chains; its abundance is not meaningful. This chain connects TRBV4-2 to TRBJ1-5; possible D gene TRBD1, 5 bases. The CDR3 runs 17 residues. Germline-derived CDR1 and CDR2 are LGHNA and YNFKEQ. V was clipped by 1 base and J by 0 bases, with 13 bases between them. CDR3: CASSQGGSDYSNQPQHF. The CDR3 coding sequence is TGTGCCAGCAGCCAAGGGGGCAGCGATTATAGCAATCAGCCCCAGCATTTT.

Ten or more counts support this clonotype. This beta chain is an off-target read within a library intended for alpha chains, so its frequency means little. The chain links TRBV20-1 to TRBJ1-4; perhaps TRBD1 as D (6 bases). Trimming shortened V by 5 bases and J by 2 bases, and 12 bases separated the two germline ends. CDR1 is DFQATT, CDR2 SNEGSKA, per germline (reference sequence). The CDR3 runs to 14 residues. This CDR3 is CSALQGLTNEKLFF. The CDR3 nucleotides are TGCAGTGCTTTACAGGGACTGACTAATGAAAAACTGTTTTTT.

This clonotype occurred a few times. This beta chain is off target for a library built for alpha chains, so its abundance means little. V usage is TRBV7-9 and J usage is TRBJ1-4; D might be TRBD1 (6 bases). Germline-derived CDR1 and CDR2 are SEHNR and FQNEAQ (reference sequence). The CDR3 extends over 16 amino acids. Trimming took 0 bases from V and 7 from J, leaving 15 bases between them. This CDR3 reads CASSLATGSGGEKLFF. The DNA of the CDR3 is TGTGCCAGCAGCTTAGCAACAGGGTCGGGAGGTGAAAAACTGTTTTTT.

This clonotype was seen many times. Found in a library prepared for alpha chains, this beta chain is an off-target read, and its abundance has little meaning. The V gene is TRBV7-2, the J gene TRBJ2-2; TRBD2 matches at 7 bases. CDR3 length: 15 amino acids. Trimming cost V 1 base and J 5 bases; bases outside gene matches: 4. Germline V gives CDR1 SGHTA, CDR2 FQGNSA. The CDR3 sequence is CASSLGAGMTGELFF. CDR3 in DNA: TGTGCCAGCAGCTTAGGAGCGGGGATGACCGGGGAGCTGTTTTTT.

This clonotype showed up many times. The library was designed around alpha chains, so this beta chain is a stray read whose abundance carries little weight. CDR3 DNA sequence: TGTGCCAGCACCTCCCTGTGGGGGGATGAAGATACGCAGTATTTT. It translates to CASTSLWGDEDTQYF. J is TRBJ2-3 and V is TRBV7-9, with D perhaps matching TRBD2 (6 bases). CDR1 SEHNR and CDR2 FQNEAQ come from the germline V gene (reference sequence). CDR3 size: 15 residues. The germline V and J ends were trimmed by 7 bases and 5 bases, with 19 bases remaining between them.

This clonotype came up many times. The size of this beta chain means little, since it is a stray read in a library made for alpha chains. V and J are TRBV6-1 and TRBJ2-3; 15 bases agree with TRBD2. CDR3 length: 17 residues. The J segment lost 4 bases and the V segment lost 6 bases, leaving 8 bases of the junction unmatched. The germline gives CDR1 MNHNS, CDR2 SASEGT. CDR3 loop: CASSAGLAGGKSDTQYF. CDR3 nucleotide sequence: TGTGCCAGCAGCGCGGGACTAGCGGGAGGAAAGTCAGATACGCAGTATTTT.

This clonotype was observed many times. This beta chain is off target for a library built for alpha chains, so its abundance means little. The chain employs TRBV20-1 and TRBJ1-5; 8 bases fit TRBD1. Germline assignment: CDR1 DFQATT and CDR2 SNEGSKA (reference sequence). The CDR3 covers 14 residues. After removal of 0 bases from V and 2 bases from J, the junction contained 0 bases not matched to a gene. CDR3 protein: CSAREDRGNQPQHF. The CDR3 DNA is TGCAGTGCTAGAGAGGACAGGGGCAATCAGCCCCAGCATTTT.

In its sample, this clonotype was seen many times. This beta chain is an off-target read within a library intended for alpha chains, so its frequency means little. The chain employs TRBV5-1 and TRBJ1-1, with D possibly matching TRBD1 (5 bases). CDR1 and CDR2 from the germline V gene are SGHRS and YFSETQ. The CDR3 totals 13 residues. Trimming pared 2 bases from V and 1 base from J, leaving 6 bases between. CDR3 loop: CASSFGQNTEAFF. In DNA form, the CDR3 reads TGCGCCAGCAGCTTTGGACAGAACACTGAAGCTTTCTTT.

This clonotype was counted at least ten times. Because the library targeted alpha chains, this beta chain is an off-target read whose size means little. The chain joins TRBV5-5 to TRBJ2-3; D is possibly TRBD1 or TRBD2 (5 bases each). Looked up from germline, CDR1 is SGHKS and CDR2 is YYEKEE (reference sequence). The V gene lost 5 bases and the J gene lost 5 bases, with 18 bases spanning the gap. CDR3 length: 15 amino acids. CDR3 sequence reads: CASSPKGRAKDTQYF. In DNA, the CDR3 is TGTGCCAGCAGTCCGAAGGGGCGGGCCAAAGATACGCAGTATTTT.

With regard to this clonotype: This beta chain represents an off-target read in a library built for alpha chains; its size is of limited meaning. This chain uses TRBV27 with TRBJ2-5, with unresolved D. Looked up from germline, CDR1 is MNHEY and CDR2 is SMNVEV (reference sequence). The CDR3 is 16 amino acids. With 5 bases removed from V and 5 bases from J, the gap between germline ends came to 21 bases. The CDR3 nucleotides are TGTGCCAGCAGTCCCCGCTTACCCGGAAGTAGGGAGACCCAGTACTTC. Its protein is CASSPRLPGSRETQYF.

There are many counts of this clonotype. The library was prepared for alpha chains; this beta chain is a stray read, so its frequency means little. This chain uses TRBV11-2 with TRBJ2-5, with D maybe TRBD2 (6 bases). The germline V gene has CDR1 SGHAT and CDR2 FQNNGV. Trimming shortened V by 0 bases and J by 1 base, and 12 bases separated the two germline ends. The CDR3 is 16 amino acids. The CDR3 region is CASSLDLGGGQETQYF. The CDR3 DNA reads as TGTGCCAGCAGCTTAGATTTGGGGGGAGGCCAAGAGACCCAGTACTTC.

The sample holds a few counts of this clonotype. The library was designed around alpha chains, so this beta chain is a stray read whose abundance carries little weight. The V call is TRBV7-9, the J call TRBJ2-3; D perhaps matches TRBD1 (7 bases). With 5 bases removed from V and 0 bases from J, the gap between germline ends came to 12 bases. Germline CDR1 and CDR2: SEHNR and FQNEAQ (reference sequence). The CDR3 is made up of 15 amino acids. CDR3 in amino acids: CASSIRGTSTDTQYF. CDR3 in DNA: TGTGCCAGCAGCATCAGGGGGACTAGCACAGATACGCAGTATTTT.

There are many counts of this clonotype. The library was prepared for alpha chains; this beta chain is a stray read, so its frequency means little. The chain has TRBV7-2 and TRBJ2-2, with unresolved D. Germline assignment: CDR1 SGHTA and CDR2 FQGNSA. V was shortened by 1 base and J by 4 bases, with 13 bases between the two germline ends. The CDR3 totals 16 residues. CDR3 in amino acids: CASSLEQGSFTGELFF. The DNA of the CDR3 is TGTGCCAGCAGCTTAGAACAAGGCAGCTTCACCGGGGAGCTGTTTTTT. The full variable domain, rest sourced from reference TRBV7-2 and TRBJ2-2, is GAGVSQSPSNKVTEKGKDVELRCDPISGHTALYWYRQSLGQGLEFLIYFQGNSAPDKSGLPSDRFSAERTGGSVSTLTIQRTQQEDSAVYLCASSLEQGSFTGELFFGEGSRLTVL.

This clonotype has a count of ten or more. A library made for alpha chains picked up this beta chain off target, so its size means little. The genes are TRBV6-5 and TRBJ2-3; 9 bases line up with TRBD2. The junction had 11 bases not matched to a gene; V was cut back by 5 bases and J by 5 bases. The CDR3 extends over 16 amino acids. The germline gives CDR1 MNHEY, CDR2 SVGAGI. In nucleotides, the CDR3 is TGTGCCAGCAGTAACGGCGTGGGACTAGCCGGAGATACGCAGTATTTT. Translated: CASSNGVGLAGDTQYF.

This clonotype qualifies as medium-sized. This beta chain lies outside the target of a library built for alpha chains; its clone size means little. This rearrangement joins TRBV7-6 to TRBJ1-5; D gene uncertain. Between the trimmed V and J ends, which lost 1 base and 10 bases, there was a span of 11 bases. CDR1 SGHVS and CDR2 FNYEAQ come from the germline V gene. The CDR3 runs 13 residues. CDR3 sequence: CASSLDAGKPQHF. The DNA for the CDR3 is TGTGCCAGCAGCTTAGACGCAGGTAAACCCCAGCATTTT.

This clonotype is medium-sized (0.01 to 0.1%). The library was prepared for alpha chains; this beta chain is a stray read, so its frequency means little. The chain carries TRBV6-6 and TRBJ2-5, with TRBD2 identical over 11 bases. The V gene end was trimmed by 4 bases and the J gene end by 4 bases; junction bases not matched to a gene: 8. Germline CDR1 MNHNY, CDR2 SVGAGI (reference sequence). The CDR3 totals 16 residues. The CDR3 spells CASSSQSTSGVETQYF. In nucleotides, the CDR3 is TGTGCCAGCAGTTCCCAATCGACTAGCGGGGTAGAGACCCAGTACTTC.

This clonotype was seen repeatedly, ten times or more. This beta chain came through as a stray read in a library set up for alpha chains, and its size says little. Written as DNA, the CDR3 is TGTGCCAGCAGTTGGGGGACAGATAACTACTACGAGCAGTACTTC. Amino acids: CASSWGTDNYYEQYF. The chain is built from TRBV6-2 or TRBV6-3 and TRBJ2-7, with 7 bases aligning to TRBD1. Trimming removed 4 bases from V and 3 bases from J; junction bases left unmatched: 9. This CDR3 contains 15 residues. Germline CDR1 reads MNHEY; CDR2 reads SVGEGT.

This clonotype was seen many times. As an off-target read in a library built for alpha chains, this beta chain has a frequency of little significance. The gene calls are TRBV24-1 and TRBJ2-1; no firm D call. The V end lost 0 bases, the J end lost 7 bases, and 6 bases lay between the germline ends. The CDR3 covers 13 residues. Germline CDR1 KGHDR, CDR2 SFDVKD. CDR3 region: CATSDLLTNEQFF. The DNA for the CDR3 is TGTGCCACCAGTGATTTGTTGACGAATGAGCAGTTCTTC.

This clonotype was found many times. This beta chain came through as a stray read in a library set up for alpha chains, and its size says little. This rearrangement joins TRBV28 to TRBJ1-2; TRBD1 might be the D (5 bases). The CDR3 contains 14 residues. Trimming shortened V by 10 bases and J by 7 bases, and 22 bases separated the two germline ends. Germline assignment: CDR1 MDHEN and CDR2 SYDVKM. The CDR3 loop is CATQLGLQGGGYTF. CDR3 coding DNA: TGTGCCACGCAACTGGGACTCCAAGGAGGTGGCTACACCTTC.

The sample holds many counts of this clonotype. In a library made to pick up alpha chains, this beta chain is a stray read with a size that means little. The V call is TRBV11-2, the J call TRBJ1-4; D is possibly TRBD1 (5 bases). The CDR3 consists of 15 residues. Germline CDR1 and CDR2: SGHAT and FQNNGV. Between the trimmed V and J ends, which lost 0 bases and 8 bases, there was a span of 13 bases. CDR3: CASSLDRGIGEKLFF. The CDR3 region has the DNA TGTGCCAGCAGCTTAGATCGGGGGATAGGAGAAAAACTGTTTTTT.

By share of the sample, this clonotype is medium-sized. This beta chain is off target for a library built for alpha chains, so its abundance means little. CDR3 sequence: CSVSPLAGTDTQYF. Written as DNA, the CDR3 is TGCAGCGTTTCACCCTTAGCGGGCACAGATACGCAGTATTTT. The chain joins TRBV29-1 to TRBJ2-3, with D maybe TRBD2 (6 bases). The CDR3 has 14 residues. Germline values: CDR1 SQVTM, CDR2 ANQGSEA. Trimming stripped 5 bases from V and 1 base from J, with 13 bases between.

This clonotype was counted at least ten times. This beta chain came through as a stray read in a library set up for alpha chains, and its size says little. The J gene is TRBJ2-5, the V gene TRBV24-1; D is possibly TRBD2 (6 bases). The CDR3 loop spans 13 amino acids. Germline CDR1 is KGHDR and CDR2 is SFDVKD. Trimming cost V 9 bases and J 5 bases, with 15 bases left between them. As DNA, the CDR3 is TGTGCCACCGGCCAGGCGGGGACGGAGACCCAGTACTTC. This encodes CATGQAGTETQYF.

This clonotype appeared many times. This beta chain was picked up by a library intended for alpha chains and is off target, so its count carries little meaning. The rearrangement uses TRBV20-1 and TRBJ2-7; 7 bases map to TRBD2. The V gene's germline CDR1 is DFQATT and CDR2 SNEGSKA (reference sequence). The junction had 5 bases not matched to a gene; V was cut back by 0 bases and J by 6 bases. The CDR3 extends over 13 amino acids. The CDR3 region is CSARDYERGEQYF. In DNA form, the CDR3 reads TGCAGTGCTAGAGATTACGAGCGGGGCGAGCAGTACTTC.

This clonotype was counted ten times or more. In a library made to pick up alpha chains, this beta chain is a stray read with a size that means little. The rearrangement joins TRBV12-3 or TRBV12-4 to TRBJ1-4; D is possibly TRBD1 (5 bases). The CDR3 sequence is 14 residues long. The ends were cut back, 6 bases at V and 7 bases at J, with 15 bases in the middle. DNA for the CDR3: TGTGCCAGCAGATTTGGGGGGAGCGGTGAAAAACTGTTTTTT. As protein: CASRFGGSGEKLFF.

This clonotype was seen a handful of times. This beta chain turned up in a library designed for alpha chains; as an off-target read, its abundance says little. This sequence joins TRBV7-2 and TRBJ1-1; D not certain. Germline V gene sequence: CDR1 SGHTA, CDR2 FQGNSA. CDR3 length: 14 residues. V was shortened by 5 bases and J by 1 base, with 11 bases between the two germline ends. The CDR3 sequence: CASSETEKNTEAFF. The CDR3 DNA reads TGTGCCAGCAGCGAAACAGAGAAGAACACTGAAGCTTTCTTT.

Details on this clonotype: Because this beta chain is a stray read in a library intended to capture alpha chains, its abundance should not be given much weight. This sequence joins TRBV7-2 and TRBJ2-1; D may be TRBD1 or TRBD2 (5 bases each). Germline CDR1 SGHTA, CDR2 FQGNSA. This CDR3 contains 15 residues. V gave up 1 base and J gave up 4 bases, with 11 bases separating them. The CDR3 DNA is TGTGCCAGCAGCTTAGATAGCTGGGGGTACAATGAGCAGTTCTTC. It translates to CASSLDSWGYNEQFF. The entire variable domain, with the rest obtained from reference TRBV7-2 and TRBJ2-1, is as follows: GAGVSQSPSNKVTEKGKDVELRCDPISGHTALYWYRQSLGQGLEFLIYFQGNSAPDKSGLPSDRFSAERTGGSVSTLTIQRTQQEDSAVYLCASSLDSWGYNEQFFGPGTRLTVL.

This clonotype has ten or more counts. A library made for alpha chains picked up this beta chain off target, so its size means little. The genes are TRBV7-9 and TRBJ1-6; tentatively, D is TRBD1 (5 bases). V shed 5 bases and J shed 4 bases, with 15 bases lying between them. This CDR3 has 16 residues. Germline CDR1 and CDR2: SEHNR and FQNEAQ (reference sequence). As DNA, the CDR3 is TGTGCCAGCAGCCAAGGGGCAGGCTTTTATAATTCACCCCTCCACTTT. It is translated as CASSQGAGFYNSPLHF.

This clonotype was seen ten or more times. For a library built for alpha chains, this beta chain is a stray read; little rests on its size. The gene calls are TRBV20-1 and TRBJ2-3; the match to TRBD2 covers 9 bases. CDR3 length: 12 amino acids. CDR1 and CDR2 (germline): DFQATT, SNEGSKA (reference sequence). The CDR3 DNA reads TGCAGCGGGACTAGCTTCCCAGATACGCAGTATTTT. The encoded protein is CSGTSFPDTQYF.

Of note for this clonotype: One junction end does not reproduce the germline sequence, and a read error may be involved. The library was designed around alpha chains, so this beta chain is a stray read whose abundance carries little weight. V is TRBV7-6 and J is TRBJ2-3; D is unclear. The germline V gene has CDR1 SGHVS and CDR2 FNYEAQ. CDR3 length equals 15 residues. Here the CDR3 DNA reads TGTGCCAGCAGCTTAGAGACCCACAGCACCGATACGCAGTATTTT. This codes for CASSLETHSTDTQYF.

This clonotype was counted ten times or more. A library prepared for alpha chains yielded this beta chain as an off-target read; its size is of little meaning. V gene TRBV5-1 combines with J gene TRBJ2-2; 8 bases fit TRBD1. Germline V gene sequence: CDR1 SGHRS, CDR2 YFSETQ. This CDR3 is built from 14 residues. V shed 0 bases, J shed 5 bases, and the junction held 0 bases outside the gene matches. CDR3 region: CASSLGQGTGELFF. The CDR3 region has the DNA TGCGCCAGCAGCTTGGGACAGGGGACCGGGGAGCTGTTTTTT. Full variable domain (rest looked up from reference TRBV5-1 and TRBJ2-2): KAGVTQTPRYLIKTRGQQVTLSCSPISGHRSVSWYQQTPGQGLQFLFEYFSETQRNKGNFPGRFSGRQFSNSRSEMNVSTLELGDSALYLCASSLGQGTGELFFGEGSRLTVL.